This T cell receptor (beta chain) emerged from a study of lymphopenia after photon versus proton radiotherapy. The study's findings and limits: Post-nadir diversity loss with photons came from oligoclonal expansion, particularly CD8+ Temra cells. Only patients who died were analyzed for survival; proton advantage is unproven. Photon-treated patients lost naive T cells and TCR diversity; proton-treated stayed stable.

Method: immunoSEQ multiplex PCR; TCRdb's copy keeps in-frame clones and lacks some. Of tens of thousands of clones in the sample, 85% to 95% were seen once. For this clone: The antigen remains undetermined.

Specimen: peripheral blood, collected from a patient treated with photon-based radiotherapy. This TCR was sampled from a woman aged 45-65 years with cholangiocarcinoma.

DNA of the CDR3: TGTGCCAGCAGTATGAGCTACAATGAGCAGTTCTTC. The encoded protein is CASSMSYNEQFF. This chain uses TRBV2 with TRBJ2-1; D unresolved. There are 12 residues in the CDR3. CDR1 and CDR2 from the germline V gene are SNHLY and FYNNEI. V shed 5 bases and J shed 3 bases, with 5 bases lying between them.